This T cell receptor beta chain was recorded in a study of blood T cells in healthy people across ages. Then a second PCR, running about 6 to 12 cycles, was carried out with a sample-barcoded 5' primer and a J-beta primer mix. TCRdb fed the 5' RACE reads into MiXCR, producing one record per CDR3 protein. The sample has more than 650,000 distinct CDR3 sequences, approximately 53% seen once. This clonotype was counted ten times or more. The V and J ends lost 0 bases and 6 bases respectively, with 7 bases between them. CDR3 size: 13 residues. The germline gives CDR1 SGHAT, CDR2 FQDESV (reference sequence).

This clonotype originated in a man aged 80 or over in good health. Sequenced input: blood. V and J are TRBV11-1 and TRBJ2-3; D ambiguous. CDR3 loop: CASSLAGSDTQYF. In DNA, the CDR3 is TGTGCCAGCAGCTTAGCAGGGTCCGATACGCAGTATTTT.